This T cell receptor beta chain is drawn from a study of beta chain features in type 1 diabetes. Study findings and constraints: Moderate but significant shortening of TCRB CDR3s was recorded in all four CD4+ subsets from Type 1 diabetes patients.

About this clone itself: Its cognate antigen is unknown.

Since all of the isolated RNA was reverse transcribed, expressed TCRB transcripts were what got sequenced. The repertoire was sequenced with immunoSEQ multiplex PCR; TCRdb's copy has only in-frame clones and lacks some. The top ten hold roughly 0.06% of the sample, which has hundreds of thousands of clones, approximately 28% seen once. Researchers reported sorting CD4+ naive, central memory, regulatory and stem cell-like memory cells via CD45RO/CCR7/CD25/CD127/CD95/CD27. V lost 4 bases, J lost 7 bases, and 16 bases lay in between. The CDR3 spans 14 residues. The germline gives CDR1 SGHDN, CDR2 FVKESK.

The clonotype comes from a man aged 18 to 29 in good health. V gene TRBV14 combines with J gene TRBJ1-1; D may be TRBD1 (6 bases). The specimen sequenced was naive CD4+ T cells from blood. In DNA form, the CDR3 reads TGTGCCAGCAGCCGAGGACAGCACCCTCATGAAGCTTTCTTT. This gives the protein CASSRGQHPHEAFF.